This entry is about one T cell receptor (beta chain). Germline loops: CDR1 LGHDT, CDR2 YNNKEL (reference sequence). V gave up 4 bases and J gave up 9 bases, with 9 bases separating them. The CDR3 contains 12 residues. From blood CD8+ and CD4+ T cells, TCR beta sequences were generated. TEMRA cells were FACS-enriched, and CD8+ and CD4+ T cells were isolated negatively. The entry originates in a study of CD8 T cells in Susac syndrome. When the RNA was reverse transcribed, random hexamers were used with an input of roughly 0.5 to 1 ug. The immunoSEQ assay covered 54 Vbeta and 13 Jbeta segments for CDR3. A single record per CDR3 protein comes from TCRdb applying MiXCR to the immunoSEQ multiplex PCR reads. The sample carries 150,000 or so distinct CDR3 sequences, roughly 94% recorded once.

The rearrangement joins TRBV3-1 to TRBJ2-2; D remains unclear. This receptor was identified in a human donor with multiple sclerosis. The source material was CD4+ T cells from PBMCs. The CDR3: CASSLTARELFF. The DNA of the CDR3 is TGTGCCAGCAGCCTGACGGCCAGGGAGCTGTTTTTT.